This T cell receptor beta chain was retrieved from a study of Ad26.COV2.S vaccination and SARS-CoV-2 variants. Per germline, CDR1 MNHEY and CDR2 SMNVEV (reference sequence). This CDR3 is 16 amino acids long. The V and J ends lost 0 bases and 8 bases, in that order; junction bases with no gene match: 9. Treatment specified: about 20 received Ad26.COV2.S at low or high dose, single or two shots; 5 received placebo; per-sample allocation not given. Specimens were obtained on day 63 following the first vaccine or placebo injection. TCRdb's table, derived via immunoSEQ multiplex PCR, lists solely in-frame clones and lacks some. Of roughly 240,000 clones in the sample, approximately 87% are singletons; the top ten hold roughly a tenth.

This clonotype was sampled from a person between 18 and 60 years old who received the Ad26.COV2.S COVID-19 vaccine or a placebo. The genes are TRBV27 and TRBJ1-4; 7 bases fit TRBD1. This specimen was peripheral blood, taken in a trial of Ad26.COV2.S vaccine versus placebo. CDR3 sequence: CASSLSLQGSREKLFF. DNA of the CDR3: TGTGCCAGCAGTTTATCTCTACAGGGGTCACGAGAAAAACTGTTTTTT.